Listed below are T cell receptor beta chains from one sample, sequenced in a study of CD8 T cells in ankylosing spondylitis. TCRdb reprocessed the 5' RACE reads with MiXCR, giving one entry per CDR3 protein. The sample holds about 130,000 distinct CDR3 sequences, over 6% seen once. The specimen sequenced was blood, either unsorted or a sorted T cell fraction (not recorded which). Receptor source: a male donor with ankylosing spondylitis or in good health (not recorded which). Both conserved end residues are part of each CDR3. A D gene is named only where the DNA matches it firmly. Some rows have no size entry. The others give once, few or many, or a class for an expanded clone.

D	V	J	size	CDR3	DNA
NA	TRBV9	TRBJ2-7	many	CASSVDGQSYEQYF	TGTGCCAGCAGCGTAGATGGACAGTCCTACGAGCAGTACTTC
NA	TRBV7-2	TRBJ1-1	many	CASSLEVGWTEAFF	TGTGCCAGCAGCTTAGAAGTAGGTTGGACTGAAGCTTTCTTT
NA	TRBV29-1	TRBJ1-1	many	CSVDSGNTEAFF	TGCAGCGTTGACAGTGGGAACACTGAAGCTTTCTTT
NA	TRBV12-3/TRBV12-4	TRBJ2-3	many	CASSTLVRTDTQYF	TGTGCCAGCAGTACCCTCGTTCGCACAGATACGCAGTATTTT
NA	TRBV12-3/TRBV12-4	TRBJ2-4	NA	CASSPWGAKNIQYF	TGTGCCAGCAGCCCCTGGGGGGCCAAAAACATTCAGTACTTC
NA	TRBV7-2	TRBJ2-4	NA	CASSLATLIAKNIQYF	TGTGCCAGCAGCTTAGCGACTTTAATAGCCAAAAACATTCAGTACTTC
TRBD2	TRBV7-2	TRBJ2-2	many	CASSLASGGLSGTGELFF	TGTGCCAGCAGCTTAGCTAGCGGGGGACTTTCGGGGACCGGGGAGCTGTTTTTT
TRBD1	TRBV5-6	TRBJ1-5	NA	CASSRQGISNQPQHF	TGTGCCAGCAGCCGACAGGGCATTAGCAATCAGCCCCAGCATTTT
TRBD2	TRBV24-1	TRBJ2-3	many	CATSDQGLARDTQYF	TGTGCCACCAGTGATCAAGGACTAGCTCGGGATACGCAGTATTTT
TRBD2	TRBV5-5	TRBJ2-2	many	CASSFASSGGANTGELFF	TGTGCCAGCAGCTTTGCCAGTAGCGGGGGCGCGAACACCGGGGAGCTGTTTTTT
TRBD1	TRBV7-9	TRBJ2-5	NA	CASSATGVQETQYF	TGTGCCAGCAGCGCGACAGGGGTCCAAGAGACCCAGTACTTC
NA	TRBV7-9	TRBJ2-5	many	CASSLVPPETQYF	TGTGCCAGCAGCTTGGTCCCCCCAGAGACCCAGTACTTC
TRBD2	TRBV9	TRBJ2-2	many	CASSPPGGRSAGELFF	TGTGCCAGCAGCCCTCCGGGAGGACGTTCGGCCGGGGAGCTGTTTTTT
TRBD2	TRBV5-6	TRBJ2-1	many	CASSLLAGGYNEQFF	TGTGCCAGCAGCCTGCTAGCGGGGGGTTATAATGAGCAGTTCTTC
TRBD2	TRBV7-2	TRBJ2-1	many	CASSLFVGTSGANEQFF	TGTGCCAGCAGCTTATTTGTCGGGACTAGCGGCGCCAATGAGCAGTTCTTC
NA	TRBV7-9	TRBJ2-4	few	CASSGVTQVAKNIQYF	TGTGCCAGCAGCGGGGTGACCCAAGTAGCCAAAAACATTCAGTACTTC
NA	TRBV29-1	TRBJ2-7	many	CSVATGTEQYF	TGCAGCGTCGCCACAGGTACCGAGCAGTACTTC
NA	TRBV3-1	TRBJ2-2	many	CASSQQDAGELFF	TGTGCCAGCAGCCAACAGGATGCCGGGGAGCTGTTTTTT
NA	TRBV5-1	TRBJ1-5	many	CASSVRGQGPNQPQHF	TGCGCCAGCAGCGTTCGGGGTCAGGGCCCCAATCAGCCCCAGCATTTT
NA	TRBV20-1	TRBJ2-1	many	CSARGGLAGSSYNEQFF	TGCAGTGCTAGAGGCGGATTGGCAGGGAGCTCCTACAATGAGCAGTTCTTC
NA	TRBV7-2	TRBJ1-4	many	CASSFGWDGKKLFF	TGTGCCAGCAGCTTCGGTTGGGATGGGAAAAAACTGTTTTTT
NA	TRBV18	TRBJ1-1	many	CASSPPGLNTEAFF	TGTGCCAGCTCACCACCCGGGTTGAACACTGAAGCTTTCTTT
NA	TRBV7-9	TRBJ1-3	few	CASSPRDFGNTIYF	TGTGCCAGCAGCCCCCGGGATTTTGGAAACACCATATATTTT
TRBD2	TRBV20-1	TRBJ2-3	many	CSPPPLAGGQDTQYF	TGCAGTCCTCCACCTCTAGCGGGGGGTCAAGATACGCAGTATTTT
TRBD1	TRBV29-1	TRBJ1-5	many	CSVAGTGQGPQHF	TGCAGCGTCGCCGGGACAGGTCAAGGGCCCCAGCATTTT
TRBD2	TRBV10-3	TRBJ2-1	many	CAISESTSGARRNEQFF	TGTGCCATCAGTGAGAGCACTAGCGGAGCCCGGAGGAATGAGCAGTTCTTC
NA	TRBV20-1	TRBJ1-1	many	CSARRELGHSNAEAFF	TGCAGTGCTAGAAGAGAATTGGGCCATAGCAACGCTGAAGCTTTCTTT
NA	TRBV5-1	TRBJ1-1	many	CASSLEVRTEAFF	TGCGCCAGCAGCTTGGAAGTCCGTACTGAAGCTTTCTTT
TRBD1	TRBV20-1	TRBJ2-3	many	CSAETGPTQYF	TGCAGTGCAGAGACAGGGCCTACGCAGTATTTT
NA	TRBV7-3	TRBJ1-1	many	CASSPTGTLNTEAFF	TGTGCCAGCAGCCCTACAGGGACTCTGAACACTGAAGCTTTCTTT
NA	TRBV6-1	TRBJ2-7	many	CASCSSGTSAYEQYF	TGTGCCAGTTGCTCCTCCGGGACGTCCGCCTACGAGCAGTACTTC
TRBD1	TRBV5-4	TRBJ1-6	many	CASTSLGRGNSPLHF	TGTGCCAGCACTTCTCTGGGCAGGGGGAATTCACCCCTCCACTTT
NA	TRBV11-2	TRBJ1-1	few	CASSLVPRGTEAFF	TGTGCCAGCAGCTTGGTTCCCCGGGGCACTGAAGCTTTCTTT
NA	TRBV29-1	TRBJ1-1	many	CSVVAQMNTEAFF	TGCAGCGTTGTGGCCCAGATGAACACTGAAGCTTTCTTT
NA	TRBV5-1	TRBJ2-3	many	CASSLVDGVRDTQYF	TGCGCCAGCAGCTTGGTGGACGGGGTAAGGGATACGCAGTATTTT
NA	TRBV6-1	TRBJ2-2	many	CASSGSAITGELFF	TGTGCCAGCAGTGGGAGTGCAATCACCGGGGAGCTGTTTTTT
NA	TRBV20-1	TRBJ1-5	many	CSARVARRNQPQHF	TGCAGTGCTAGAGTTGCCAGACGAAATCAGCCCCAGCATTTT
TRBD2	TRBV27	TRBJ2-5	many	CASSTLAGQETQYF	TGTGCCAGCAGTACCCTAGCGGGGCAAGAGACCCAGTACTTC
TRBD1	TRBV14	TRBJ2-1	NA	CASSLGQGSGNEQFF	TGTGCCAGCAGCCTGGGACAGGGGTCGGGCAATGAGCAGTTCTTC
TRBD1	TRBV28	TRBJ1-5	many	CASSSHSGTDESYGAVQPQHF	TGTGCCAGCAGTTCCCACTCGGGGACAGATGAATCATACGGTGCGGTTCAGCCCCAGCATTTT
TRBD1	TRBV20-1	TRBJ2-7	few	CSAFRTGQGPYEQYF	TGCAGTGCTTTCCGTACGGGACAGGGACCCTACGAGCAGTACTTC
TRBD1	TRBV12-3/TRBV12-4	TRBJ2-7	many	CASRGQGYEQYF	TGTGCCAGCAGAGGACAGGGCTACGAGCAGTACTTC
NA	TRBV2	TRBJ2-7	many	CASRAGIAYEQYF	TGTGCCAGCAGGGCAGGGATCGCCTACGAGCAGTACTTC
NA	TRBV5-1	TRBJ1-1	many	CASSFIGVAEAFF	TGCGCCAGCAGCTTTATAGGGGTGGCTGAAGCTTTCTTT
NA	TRBV21-1	TRBJ2-7	few	CASTPLRRGKSSYEQYF	TGTGCCAGCACCCCCCTTCGGAGGGGCAAGAGCTCCTACGAGCAGTACTTC
NA	TRBV12-3/TRBV12-4	TRBJ2-3	many	CASSLQAQYF	TGTGCCAGCAGTTTACAGGCGCAGTATTTT
TRBD2	TRBV4-1	TRBJ2-2	NA	CASSHEGGSGMASTGELFF	TGCGCCAGCAGCCACGAAGGTGGTAGCGGGATGGCGAGCACCGGGGAGCTGTTTTTT
NA	TRBV5-1	TRBJ2-5	few	CASSSGEWTQYF	TGCGCCAGCAGCTCAGGGGAGTGGACCCAGTACTTC
NA	TRBV5-1	TRBJ1-1	many	CASRLNTEAFF	TGCGCCAGCCGATTGAACACTGAAGCTTTCTTT
NA	TRBV5-1	TRBJ2-7	many	CASSFYEQYF	TGCGCCAGCAGCTTCTACGAGCAGTACTTC
NA	TRBV12-3/TRBV12-4	TRBJ1-4	many	CASRTDSHNEKLFF	TGTGCCAGCAGGACCGACAGCCACAATGAAAAACTGTTTTTT
NA	TRBV9	TRBJ2-2	many	CASGYATTGELFF	TGTGCCAGCGGATACGCTACAACCGGGGAGCTGTTTTTT
TRBD2	TRBV6-2/TRBV6-3	TRBJ2-2	many	CASRNSGGATGELFF	TGTGCCAGCAGGAACAGCGGGGGGGCTACCGGGGAGCTGTTTTTT
NA	TRBV20-1	TRBJ1-1	many	CSARGQGGTEAFF	TGCAGTGCTAGGGGGCAGGGAGGCACTGAAGCTTTCTTT
NA	TRBV27	TRBJ2-7	few	CASSIGVGVEQYF	TGTGCCAGCAGTATCGGCGTCGGGGTCGAGCAGTACTTC